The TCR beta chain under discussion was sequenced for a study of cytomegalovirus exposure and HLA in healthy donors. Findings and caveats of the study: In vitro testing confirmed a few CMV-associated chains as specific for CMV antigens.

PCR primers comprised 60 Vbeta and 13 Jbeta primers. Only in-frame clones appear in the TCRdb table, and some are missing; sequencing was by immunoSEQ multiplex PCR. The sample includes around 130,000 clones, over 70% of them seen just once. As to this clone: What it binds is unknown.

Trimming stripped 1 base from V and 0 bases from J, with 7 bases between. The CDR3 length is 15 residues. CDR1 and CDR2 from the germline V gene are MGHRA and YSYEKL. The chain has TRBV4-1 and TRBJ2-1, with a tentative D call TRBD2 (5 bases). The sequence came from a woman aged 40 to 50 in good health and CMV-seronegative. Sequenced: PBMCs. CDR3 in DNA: TGCGCCAGCAGCCAAGTGGGGAGCTCCTACAATGAGCAGTTCTTC. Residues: CASSQVGSSYNEQFF.